This T cell receptor (beta chain) appears in the sequencing data of a study of blood T cells in healthy people across ages. Regarding the study as a whole: Older individuals had lower TCR beta diversity per million T cells (the decline was roughly linear). PBMCs were not sorted, which prevented a conclusive comparison of naive versus antigen-experienced cells.

Many counts were recorded for this clonotype. The antigen is not known. Trimming took 5 bases from V and 1 from J, leaving 6 bases between them. Germline V gene sequence: CDR1 SGHTA, CDR2 FQGNSA. The CDR3 sequence is 14 residues long. A J-beta primer mix and a sample-barcoded 5' primer were used in a second PCR of roughly 6 to 11 cycles. TCRdb recomputed calls from the 5' RACE reads with MiXCR, one row per CDR3 protein. The data contain just over 800,000 distinct CDR3 sequences, around 68% of them singletons. The genes are TRBV7-2 and TRBJ2-6; D is uncertain. This receptor was identified in a man aged 30 to 45 in good health. Material for sequencing was blood. The CDR3 region has the DNA TGTGCCAGCAGCCGCCCTTCTGGGGCCAACGTCCTGACTTTC. Translated, it gives CASSRPSGANVLTF.